This TCR beta chain was sequenced in a study of T-cell reconstitution after alpha-beta-depleted transplantation in children. Unique molecular identifiers were incorporated into the prepared TCRbeta library. In TCRdb, the PCR reads were re-called with MiXCR into one record per CDR3 protein. Of a few hundred thousand distinct CDR3 sequences listed, 9.7% are singletons. CDR3 length: 13 amino acids. Germline values: CDR1 LGHDT, CDR2 YNNKEL (reference sequence). V lost 2 bases, J lost 6 bases, and 11 bases lay in between. This clonotype has a count of ten or more. The rearrangement links TRBV3-1 to TRBJ2-7; perhaps D is TRBD1 or TRBD2 (5 bases each). The sample consisted of PBMCs from the stem cell graft donor, taken from the stem cell graft. The TCR sequence derives from a human donor who donated a stem cell graft to a child with SCID. Written as DNA, the CDR3 is TGTGCCAGCAGCCAATCGAGGGGCGGCGAGCAGTACTTC. Translated: CASSQSRGGEQYF.